This TCR beta chain originates from a study of blood T cell repertoires in COVID-19. Overall study context: Both acute and convalescent COVID-19 samples were obtained from the United States, Italy and Spain. PBMCs, B-cell-depleted T cells, or T cells provided the cDNA or gDNA that made up the material.

Authors' methods: Quantification of nucleated cells was approximated via reference gene primer amplification. The repertoire was sequenced with immunoSEQ multiplex PCR; TCRdb's copy has only in-frame clones and lacks some. D and trimming come from the DNA, and the V and J calls and clone size come from that table. The sample includes about 250,000 clones, 65% to 85% of them seen just once. The CDR3 loop spans 19 amino acids. The germline CDR1 and CDR2 sequences are GTSNPN and SVGIG (reference sequence). Unmatched junction bases numbered 14, after V lost 0 bases and J lost 0 bases. Sequenced: peripheral blood. This chain links TRBV30 with TRBJ1-3, with 7 bases matching TRBD1. This TCR was recovered from a man aged 80 or over with acute or convalescent COVID-19. The chain's CDR3 is CAWSVREHRDSSSGNTIYF. The CDR3 region has the DNA TGTGCCTGGAGTGTCAGAGAACACCGGGACAGCTCCTCTGGAAACACCATATATTTT.